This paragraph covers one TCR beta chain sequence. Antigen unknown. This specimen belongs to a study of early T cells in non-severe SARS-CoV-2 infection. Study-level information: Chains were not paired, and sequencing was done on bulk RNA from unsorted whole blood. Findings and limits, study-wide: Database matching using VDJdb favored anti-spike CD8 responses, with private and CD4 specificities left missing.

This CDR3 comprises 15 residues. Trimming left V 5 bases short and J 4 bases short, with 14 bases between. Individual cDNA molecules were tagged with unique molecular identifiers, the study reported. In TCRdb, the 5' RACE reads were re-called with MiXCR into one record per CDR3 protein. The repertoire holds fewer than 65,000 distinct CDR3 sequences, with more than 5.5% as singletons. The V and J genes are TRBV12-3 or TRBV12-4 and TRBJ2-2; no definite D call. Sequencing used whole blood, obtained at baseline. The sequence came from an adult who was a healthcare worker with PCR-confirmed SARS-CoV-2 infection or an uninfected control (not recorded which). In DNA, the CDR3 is TGTGCCAGCAGTCCCACTGACGACGGCACCGGGGAGCTGTTTTTT. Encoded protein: CASSPTDDGTGELFF.